This TCR beta chain was sequenced in a study of regulatory T cells in long-lasting Graves disease (dated by TCRdb to the early 2020s). As for the study more broadly: Newly diagnosed Graves' disease patients had taken antithyroid drugs for less than 3 months. TCR sequencing covered 13 persistent and 20 or so newly diagnosed Graves' disease patients, around 33 samples in total. The study was conducted in China and was registered as a clinical trial. Peripheral blood TCR sequencing and RNA sequencing compared persistent Graves' disease patients with newly diagnosed Graves' disease patients.

This clonotype was observed many times. The specificity of this receptor is unknown. No per-base quality is available; no much larger clone lies one base away. For CDR1 and CDR2, the germline V gene lists SGHRS and YFSETQ. Its CDR3 holds 15 amino acids, cysteine through phenylalanine. Only the CDR3 part of the read is kept: 45 bases, read in frame from the first base. V loses 4 bases, J loses 4 bases, and the germline ends lie 18 bases apart. The library was generated by multiplex PCR. The reads were generated on an Illumina HiSeq 4000. To build TCR beta libraries, CDR3 regions were amplified by Arm-PCR using iRepertoire HTBI primers. PCR products were gel purified before sequencing. In the original analysis: Gene usage analysis of CDR3 amino acid clonotypes used the 50 to 70 TRBV and about 13 TRBJ segments found across samples. COPE and FqMerger were used to merge the filtered high-quality paired reads into contigs. Contigs were aligned with BLAST to IMGT TRBV, TRBD and TRBJ reference genes, and CDR3 was defined per IMGT. Clonotypes above 0.1% frequency were classified as highly expanded clones. Shannon entropy served as the measure of repertoire diversity, while the Gini coefficient captured V-J evenness. Public clonotypes were defined as clonotypes shared by more than one individual. The public reads were reanalyzed by TCRdb: fastp trimming at Q25, MiXCR alignment, in-frame beta chains only. All rows with the same CDR3 protein become a single entry with the most common DNA and genes. The V and J calls and clone size are TCRdb's, not the authors'. The sample yields roughly 410,000 distinct CDR3 sequences; about 15% were counted once. The ten most abundant clones make up about 8% of the sample.

Broad study findings and their caveats: Persistent disease showed preferential use of TRBV28, TRBJ1-2 and TRBJ2-5, whereas newly diagnosed disease favored TRBV20-1 and TRBJ2-1. Compared with newly diagnosed patients, persistent Graves' disease patients had lower TCR Shannon entropy and fewer highly expanded clones, which suggests clonal expansion. Only the TCR beta chain was sequenced and analyzed. The study examined only peripheral blood because the primary lesion, thyroid tissue, could not be accessed. As a limitation, the authors acknowledged that the small sample size may reduce accuracy. More public clonotypes were shared among persistent patients (more than 2,500) than among newly diagnosed patients (more than 900).

This specimen's time point label, per the study, means: newly diagnosed GD, antithyroid drugs for less than 3 months. For both TCR sequencing and RNA sequencing, RNA was extracted from PBMCs using TRIzol. Graves' disease was diagnosed according to American Thyroid Association guidelines. The patients came from an endocrinology department in Xi'an, China. Each patient gave around 9.2 milliliters of peripheral blood, collected in an EDTA anticoagulant tube. Ficoll Paque Plus density gradient separation was used to isolate PBMCs, and no further T cell sorting was performed. An Agilent 2100 Bioanalyzer and agarose gel were used to assess RNA quality, and a NanoDrop 2000 was used to measure RNA concentration. This sample was shared with a second study, whose subject was T cells in Graves' hyperthyroidism and ophthalmopathy. Drawing on the second study: Graves' hyperthyroidism was defined as stable when no progression to ophthalmopathy occurred over 18 months of follow-up. Hyperthyroidism patients were newly diagnosed, had a disease duration of under 2 months, and were aged 18 to 65 years. Patients with uncontrolled infections, other autoimmune diseases, pregnancy or lactation were excluded. Clinical symptoms, serum thyroxine and TRAb, thyroid ultrasound, and orbital computed tomography formed the basis for the diagnoses. For the first round of RT-PCR on the TCR CDR3, the HTBI primer set was used together with the Qiagen OneStep RT-PCR kit. Blood samples also contained most of the expanded thyroid clonotypes (frequency above 0.001), which suggests that blood repertoires may reflect thyroid immune responses. A model built on a 13 V-J signature distinguished ophthalmopathy from stable hyperthyroidism, reaching around 88% sensitivity and 81.08% specificity in cross-validation and 80%/75% in testing. In validation, the model predicted progression to ophthalmopathy with roughly 66% sensitivity and approximately 72% specificity, a median of 6.5 months before onset. TCR V-J signatures able to tell the groups apart were searched for in a discovery cohort of approximately 95 patients, of whom 43 had Graves' ophthalmopathy and 57 had stable Graves' hyperthyroidism. Prospective prediction of ophthalmopathy was tested in an independent validation cohort of 18 to 20 hyperthyroidism patients and 17 patients who later progressed to ophthalmopathy. The 100 discovery patients were randomly divided into training and test sets at a 7:3 ratio. Thyroid tissue and blood T-cell repertoires from about six Graves' hyperthyroidism patients were also compared in the study. After blood sampling, hyperthyroidism patients were treated with methimazole at a starting dose of 30 mg daily, and ophthalmopathy patients were treated with high-dose intravenous methylprednisolone. Libraries were constructed in a second round of multiplex PCR, after which size selection and purification were performed. Libraries were sequenced paired-end with 100 bp reads on an Illumina HiSeq2000. SOAPnuke was used to process the raw data, removing reads that contained adapters or uncalled bases, had a mean Phred below 15, or lacked an exact match to the constant primer or identifier. High-quality paired reads were merged with COPE v1.2.5, and unique nucleotide sequences were defined as clonotypes. MiTCR v1.1 was used to align the clonotypes against IMGT TRBV, TRBD and TRBJ reference segments. The analysis included only V-J combinations with a frequency above 0.0001, which together covered 99% to 99.2% of the repertoires. The TCS score was defined as the ratio of F50 (clonal expansion) to E x V (chaos), calculated using BLOSUM62-based TCRdist between CDR3 peptides within each V-J. Welch's t-statistics and random forest reduced roughly 540 V-J features to roughly 13, which were used in a naive Bayes classifier (R e1071). No statistical method was used to fix the sample size in advance, and group allocation was not hidden from the investigators. TCR Vbeta CDR3 sequencing of approximately 140 peripheral blood samples (under 45 ophthalmopathy, about 80 hyperthyroidism and roughly 17 progressor patients) is reported in the paper.

The sequencing here drew on peripheral blood mononuclear cells (PBMCs), taken at new diagnosis, from a patient treated with antithyroid drugs. This receptor was obtained from a woman aged 40 to 50 with Graves disease. Donor details come from another sample of the same person, matched by shared clones. Recombination connected TRBV5-1 to TRBJ2-7, and TRBD1 may be the D gene, going by 6 matching bases. The CDR3 protein is CASSLLDSTGYEQYF. In nucleotides, the sequence is TGCGCCAGCAGCCTACTGGACAGTACGGGATACGAGCAGTACTTC.